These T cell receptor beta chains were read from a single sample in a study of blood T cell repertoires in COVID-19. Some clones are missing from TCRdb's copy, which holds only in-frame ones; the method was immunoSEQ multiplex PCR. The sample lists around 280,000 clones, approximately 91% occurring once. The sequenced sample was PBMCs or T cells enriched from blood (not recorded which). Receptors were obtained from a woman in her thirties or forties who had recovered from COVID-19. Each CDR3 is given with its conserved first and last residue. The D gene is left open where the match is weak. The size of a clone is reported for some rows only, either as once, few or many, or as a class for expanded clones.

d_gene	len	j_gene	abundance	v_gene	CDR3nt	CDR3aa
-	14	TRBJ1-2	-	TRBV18	TGTGCCAGCTCACCACCAGCGCGGGGGTATGGCTACACCTTC	CASSPPARGYGYTF
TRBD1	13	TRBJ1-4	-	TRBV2	TGTGCCAGCCGGGGACAGGGCATGGAAAAACTGTTTTTT	CASRGQGMEKLFF
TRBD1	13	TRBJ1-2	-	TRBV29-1	TGCAGCGTAGGGACAGGAACAAACTATGGCTACACCTTC	CSVGTGTNYGYTF
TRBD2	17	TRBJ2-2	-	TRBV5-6	TGTGCCAGCAGCTTGGAACTAGCGGGAGTCAGCACCGGGGAGCTGTTTTTT	CASSLELAGVSTGELFF
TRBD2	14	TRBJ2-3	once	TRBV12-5	TGTGCTAGTGGTGCTAGCGGGAGCACAGATACGCAGTATTTT	CASGASGSTDTQYF
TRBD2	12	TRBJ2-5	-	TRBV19	TGTGCCAGTAGTGCGGGGGGCGAGACCCAGTACTTC	CASSAGGETQYF
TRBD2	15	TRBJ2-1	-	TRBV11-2	TGTGCCAGCAGCAGCGGGGGGAGCTCCTACAATGAGCAGTTCTTC	CASSSGGSSYNEQFF
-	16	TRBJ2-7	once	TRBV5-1	TGCGCCAGCAGCTTGGCCGGGCAGGGGAGCTCCTACGAGCAGTACTTC	CASSLAGQGSSYEQYF
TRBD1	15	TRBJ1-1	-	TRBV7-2	TGTGCCAGCAGCGTTGACAGGGGGGTAAACACTGAAGCTTTCTTT	CASSVDRGVNTEAFF
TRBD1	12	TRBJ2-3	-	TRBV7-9	TGTGCCAGCAGCTTAGAAAGACAGGGCCAGTATTTT	CASSLERQGQYF
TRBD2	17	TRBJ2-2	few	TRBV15	TGTGCCACCAGCAGAGGAGGGAGCGGGAGGGCCGGCGGGGAGCTGTTTTTT	CATSRGGSGRAGGELFF
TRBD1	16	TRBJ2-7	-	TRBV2	TGTGCCAGCAGTGATCCCGCCAGGGGGCTTCTAGGGGAGCAGTACTTC	CASSDPARGLLGEQYF
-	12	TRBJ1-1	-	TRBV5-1	TGCGCCAGCAGCTTGGACGCGATCTCAGCTTTCTTT	CASSLDAISAFF
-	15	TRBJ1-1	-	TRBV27	TGTGCCAGCAGTTTATCAACAGGGATGAACACTGAAGCTTTCTTT	CASSLSTGMNTEAFF
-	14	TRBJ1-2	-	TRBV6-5	TGTGCCAGCAGTTACACACAGGGCGCTTATGGCTACACCTTC	CASSYTQGAYGYTF
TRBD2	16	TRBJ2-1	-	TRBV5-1	TGCGCCAGCAGCCCCCTGGGGCTAGCGGGGTACAATGAGCAGTTCTTC	CASSPLGLAGYNEQFF
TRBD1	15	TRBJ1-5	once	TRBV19	TGTGCCAGTAGTATAAGACAGGGGAAGAGGGAGCCCCAGCATTTT	CASSIRQGKREPQHF
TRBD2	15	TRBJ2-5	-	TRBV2	TGTGCCAGCAGTGGGGCTAGCGGGGCACAAGAGACCCAGTACTTC	CASSGASGAQETQYF
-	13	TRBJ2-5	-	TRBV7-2	TGTGCCAGCAGCTTAGGCAGGGTCGAGACCCAGTACTTC	CASSLGRVETQYF
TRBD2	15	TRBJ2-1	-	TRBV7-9	TGTGCCAGCAGCTTTAGCGGGAGGGCCCCCAATGAGCAGTTCTTC	CASSFSGRAPNEQFF
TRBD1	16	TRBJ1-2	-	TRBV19	TGTGCCAGTAGTATTCCCGCGGGACAGGGGCACTATGGCTACACCTTC	CASSIPAGQGHYGYTF
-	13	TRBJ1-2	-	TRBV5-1	TGCGCCAGCAGCTTGGAAGCAGGGGCTGGCTACACCTTC	CASSLEAGAGYTF
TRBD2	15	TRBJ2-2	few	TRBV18	TGTGCCAGCTCACCACTGACTAGCGTCACCGGGGAGCTGTTTTTT	CASSPLTSVTGELFF
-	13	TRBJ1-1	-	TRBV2	TGTGCCAGCAGTGAGGTAGAGAACACTGAAGCTTTCTTT	CASSEVENTEAFF
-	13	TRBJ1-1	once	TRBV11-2	TGTGCCAGCAGCTCTTACATGAACACTGAAGCTTTCTTT	CASSSYMNTEAFF
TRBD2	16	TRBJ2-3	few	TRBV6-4	TGTGCCAGCAGTGTAACTAGCGGGAGGGCTCCAGATACGCAGTATTTT	CASSVTSGRAPDTQYF